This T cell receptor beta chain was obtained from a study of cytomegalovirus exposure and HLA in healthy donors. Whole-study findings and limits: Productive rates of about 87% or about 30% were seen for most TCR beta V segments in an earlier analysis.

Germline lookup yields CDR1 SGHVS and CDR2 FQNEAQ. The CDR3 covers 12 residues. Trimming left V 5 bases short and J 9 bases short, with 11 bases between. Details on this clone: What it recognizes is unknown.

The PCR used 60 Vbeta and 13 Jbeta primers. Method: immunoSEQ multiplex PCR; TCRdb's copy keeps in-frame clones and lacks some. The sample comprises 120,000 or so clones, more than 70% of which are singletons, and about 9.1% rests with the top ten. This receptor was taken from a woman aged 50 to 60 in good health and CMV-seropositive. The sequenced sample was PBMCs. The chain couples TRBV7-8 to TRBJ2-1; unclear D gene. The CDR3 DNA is TGTGCCAGCAGCCCCCAGGTTGGTGAGCAGTTCTTC. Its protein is CASSPQVGEQFF. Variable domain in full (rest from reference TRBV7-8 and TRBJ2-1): GAGVSQSPRYKVAKRGQDVALRCDPISGHVSLFWYQQALGQGPEFLTYFQNEAQLDKSGLPSDRFFAERPEGSVSTLKIQRTQQEDSAVYLCASSPQVGEQFFGPGTRLTVL.